This TCR beta chain was sequenced during a study of blood T cell repertoires in COVID-19 (dated by TCRdb to the early 2020s). Regarding the research as a whole: Samples from collaborators originated in the United States, Italy and Spain and spanned both the acute and convalescent phases of COVID-19. The material from the prospective study consisted of cDNA or gDNA derived from T cells, B-cell-depleted T cells, or PBMCs. Deeply sampled blood TCRbeta repertoires from subjects exposed to, actively infected with, or recovered from COVID-19 were included in the dataset. The repertoires were released in a freely available public database meant as a resource for research on the immune response to SARS-CoV-2. The samples were drawn from the first 160 participants of the ongoing ImmuneRACE study and from over 950 subjects provided by 6 global collaborators. The sample metadata nearly always contained a de-identified subject ID, COVID-19 status, age in years and sex. Where HLA class I and class II types were available, the types were taken from metadata supplied by the sample provider, not from assay-based typing. General study outcomes and caveats: Clinical and demographic metadata were provided uncurated, with the amount varying by source and participant.

Whole blood was collected in K2EDTA tubes by collaborating institutions according to the institutions' own protocols. Collaborator samples were shipped for TCRbeta analysis as frozen whole blood, isolated PBMCs, or DNA extracted from either sample type. A word on this clone: The antigen it binds to is not known. Base quality data are lacking; no much larger clone is found one base away.

The immunoSEQ Assay, a bias-controlled multiplex PCR, was used to amplify TCRbeta CDR3 regions from genomic DNA. From the authors' description of their analysis: Within the assay, amplification of reference gene primers was used to estimate how many nucleated cells each sample contained. To quantify the absolute abundance of each unique TCRbeta CDR3 rearrangement, sequence reads were collapsed and filtered. For each sample, productive Simpson clonality was calculated by taking the square root of Simpson's diversity index across productive rearrangements. Not all clones reach the TCRdb copy of this immuneACCESS table, which keeps in-frame sequences only. Checked studies attribute under half of the gap to unresolved V genes and leave the rest unexplained. V, J and clone size were drawn from that table, and D and trimming were deduced from the DNA. For this sample there are 170,000 or so clones; around 84% appear just once. Around 7% of the sample lies in the top ten.

Taken from the germline V gene, the CDR1 and CDR2 loops are SNHLY and FYNNEI. Counted from cysteine to phenylalanine, this CDR3 has 13 amino acids. Here the CDR3 DNA is all that survives: 39 bases in frame from base 1. The V end gives up 5 bases and the J end 4 bases, leaving 4 bases in the junction not matched to a gene. The specimen was peripheral blood. The TCR comes from a man between 50 and 59 years old with active or convalescent COVID-19. The chain uses TRBV2 and TRBJ1-2; 7 nucleotides in the junction match TRBD1. The CDR3 sequence is CASSPGTVYGYTF. The DNA is TGTGCCAGCAGTCCCGGGACAGTCTATGGCTACACCTTC.